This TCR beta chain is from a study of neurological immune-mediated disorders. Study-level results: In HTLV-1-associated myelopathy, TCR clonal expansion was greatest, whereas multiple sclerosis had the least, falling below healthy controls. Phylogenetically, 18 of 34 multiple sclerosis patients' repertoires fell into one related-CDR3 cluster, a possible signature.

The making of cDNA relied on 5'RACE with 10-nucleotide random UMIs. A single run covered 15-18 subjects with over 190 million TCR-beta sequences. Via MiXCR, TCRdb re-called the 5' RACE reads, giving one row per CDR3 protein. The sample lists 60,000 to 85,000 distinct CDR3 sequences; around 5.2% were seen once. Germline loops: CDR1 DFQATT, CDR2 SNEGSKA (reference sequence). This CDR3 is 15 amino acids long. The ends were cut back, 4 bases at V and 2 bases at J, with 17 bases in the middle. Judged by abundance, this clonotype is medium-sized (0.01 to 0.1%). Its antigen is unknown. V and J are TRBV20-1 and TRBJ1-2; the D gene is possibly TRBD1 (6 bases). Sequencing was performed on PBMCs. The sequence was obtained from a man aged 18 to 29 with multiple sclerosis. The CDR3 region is CSATTQGLGNYGYTF. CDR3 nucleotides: TGCAGTGCTACTACACAGGGTTTGGGGAACTATGGCTACACCTTC.